Listed below are T cell receptor beta chains from one sample, sequenced in a study of human T cells and chemical hapten exposure. TCRdb analysed the RACE reads with MiXCR anew, one entry per CDR3 protein. The table has 99,000 or so distinct CDR3 sequences, 10% to 14% seen once. Specimen: whole blood, collected in connection with sensitization to the hapten diphenylcyclopropenone (DPC). The receptors were sampled from a woman aged 55-69 years with alopecia areata. Some clones in this sample may be carry-over from other donors' samples. CDR3s include the opening cysteine and the closing phenylalanine or tryptophan.

CDR3 length,V gene,J gene,CDR3 protein
14,TRBV29-1,TRBJ2-5,CSVERATGRETQYF
14,TRBV2,TRBJ1-2,CASSVFREQHGYTF
14,TRBV6-2/TRBV6-3,TRBJ2-1,CASEGAVSYNEQFF
11,TRBV29-1,TRBJ2-1,CSVAERGEQFF
15,TRBV15,TRBJ1-5,CATSSGFTERQPQHF
16,TRBV7-3,TRBJ2-7,CASSLTRADFTYEQYF
14,TRBV7-8,TRBJ1-1,CASSSLGLNTEAFF
12,TRBV20-1,TRBJ2-7,CSAPRGRREQYF
14,TRBV29-1,TRBJ2-1,CSVVEESSYNEQFF
15,TRBV2,TRBJ2-5,CASSESLALGETQYF
13,TRBV29-1,TRBJ1-4,CSVDEGRGEKLFF
14,TRBV20-1,TRBJ2-3,CSAPNSGGSDTQYF
15,TRBV10-3,TRBJ1-5,CAISGTGSSNQPQHF
17,TRBV1,TRBJ1-3,CTSSQEGKRRPGNTIYF
11,TRBV3-1,TRBJ2-7,CASRSSREQYF
12,TRBV29-1,TRBJ1-2,CSVETGAYGYTF
15,TRBV12-5,TRBJ2-3,CAGGDSWSRTDTQYF
12,TRBV11-2,TRBJ2-1,CASSFSRGPQFF
15,TRBV11-2,TRBJ2-5,CASTPASGGQETQYF
13,TRBV3-1,TRBJ1-5,CASSQDLNQPQHF
14,TRBV4-1,TRBJ1-4,CASRQTGFGGKLFF
16,TRBV2,TRBJ2-2,CASRQFGGRNTGELFF
15,TRBV4-1,TRBJ1-2,CASSQPRDRGRGYTF
17,TRBV6-5,TRBJ2-7,CASSYSAQGADSYEQYF
16,TRBV7-9,TRBJ1-4,CASSPAGLATNEKLFF
15,TRBV5-1,TRBJ1-5,CASSPEGDGNQPQHF
15,TRBV12-3/TRBV12-4,TRBJ1-5,CASSLLQGGNQPQHF
14,TRBV18,TRBJ1-6,CASSQDRGSSPLHF
14,TRBV11-2,TRBJ1-4,CASSPDRANEKLFF
15,TRBV6-5,TRBJ2-7,CASSYSGTVTYEQYF
15,TRBV6-6,TRBJ1-1,CASSSSTGGYTEAFF
15,TRBV9,TRBJ1-6,CASSVDLGTNSPLHF
15,TRBV5-6,TRBJ2-7,CASSSTGGPSYEQYF
16,TRBV5-1,TRBJ2-3,CASSLGLAGGTDTQYF
13,TRBV7-9,TRBJ2-1,CASSLGPRDEQFF
11,TRBV21-1,TRBJ2-5,CASSEEETQYF
16,TRBV27,TRBJ2-5,CASSFWGSGGTGTQYF
15,TRBV6-5,TRBJ2-3,CASRIAGAMTDTQYF
13,TRBV21-1,TRBJ2-5,CASTRQGEETQYF
17,TRBV19,TRBJ2-5,CASSPLRGLGAQETQYF
10,TRBV29-1,TRBJ1-5,CSVVTQPQHF
14,TRBV13,TRBJ1-2,CASTWSVKTDGYTF
13,TRBV29-1,TRBJ1-1,CSVEDIGGLGAFF
16,TRBV7-9,TRBJ2-1,CASSYQSGGAHNEQFF
16,TRBV5-1,TRBJ2-6,CASSLQGGSGANVLTF
18,TRBV18,TRBJ2-3,CASSPTSLGTGRSDTQYF
17,TRBV3-1,TRBJ1-1,CASSQWGRQGRNTEAFF
15,TRBV10-3,TRBJ1-1,CAIRGQLQMNTEAFF
15,TRBV3-1,TRBJ2-1,CASSQDSGTHNEQFF
17,TRBV3-1,TRBJ2-1,CASSQARGTNLYNEQFF
16,TRBV25-1,TRBJ2-3,CASSDPTGGGTDTQYF
13,TRBV18,TRBJ2-1,CASSPPTGSEQFF